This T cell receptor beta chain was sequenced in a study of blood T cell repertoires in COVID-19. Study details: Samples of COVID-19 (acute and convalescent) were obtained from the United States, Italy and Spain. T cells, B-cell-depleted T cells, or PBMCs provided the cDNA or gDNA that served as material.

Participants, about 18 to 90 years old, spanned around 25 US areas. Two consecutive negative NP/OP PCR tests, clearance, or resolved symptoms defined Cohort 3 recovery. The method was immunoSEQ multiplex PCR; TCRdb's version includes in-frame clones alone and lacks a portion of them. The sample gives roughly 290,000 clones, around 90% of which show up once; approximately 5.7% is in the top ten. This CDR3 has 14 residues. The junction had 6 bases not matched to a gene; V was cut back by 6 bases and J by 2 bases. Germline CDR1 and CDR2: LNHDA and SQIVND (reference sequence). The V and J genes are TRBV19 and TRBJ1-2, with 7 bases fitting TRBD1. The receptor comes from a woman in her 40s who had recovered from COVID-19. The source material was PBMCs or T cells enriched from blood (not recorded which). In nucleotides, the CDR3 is TGTGCCAGTAGGTACCAGACAGGGAACTATGGCTACACCTTC. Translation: CASRYQTGNYGYTF.